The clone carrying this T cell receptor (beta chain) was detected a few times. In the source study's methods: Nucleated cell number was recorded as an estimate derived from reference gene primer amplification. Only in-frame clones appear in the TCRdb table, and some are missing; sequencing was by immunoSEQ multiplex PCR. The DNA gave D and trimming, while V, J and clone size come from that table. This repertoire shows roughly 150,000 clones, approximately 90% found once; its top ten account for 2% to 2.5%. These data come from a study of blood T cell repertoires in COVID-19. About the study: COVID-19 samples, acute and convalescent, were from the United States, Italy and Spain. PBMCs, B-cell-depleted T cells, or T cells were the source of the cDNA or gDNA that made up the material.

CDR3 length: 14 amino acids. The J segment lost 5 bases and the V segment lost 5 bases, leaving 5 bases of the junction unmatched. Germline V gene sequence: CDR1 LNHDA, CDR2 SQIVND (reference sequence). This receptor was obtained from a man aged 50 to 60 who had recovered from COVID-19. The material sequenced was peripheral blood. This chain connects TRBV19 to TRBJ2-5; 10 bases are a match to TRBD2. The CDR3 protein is CASSGGLALETQYF. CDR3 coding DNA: TGTGCCAGTAGTGGGGGACTAGCGTTGGAGACCCAGTACTTC. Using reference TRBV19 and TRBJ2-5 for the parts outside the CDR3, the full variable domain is DGGITQSPKYLFRKEGQNVTLSCEQNLNHDAMYWYRQDPGQGLRLIYYSQIVNDFQKGDIAEGYSVSREKKESFPLTVTSAQKNPTAFYLCASSGGLALETQYFGPGTRLLVL.